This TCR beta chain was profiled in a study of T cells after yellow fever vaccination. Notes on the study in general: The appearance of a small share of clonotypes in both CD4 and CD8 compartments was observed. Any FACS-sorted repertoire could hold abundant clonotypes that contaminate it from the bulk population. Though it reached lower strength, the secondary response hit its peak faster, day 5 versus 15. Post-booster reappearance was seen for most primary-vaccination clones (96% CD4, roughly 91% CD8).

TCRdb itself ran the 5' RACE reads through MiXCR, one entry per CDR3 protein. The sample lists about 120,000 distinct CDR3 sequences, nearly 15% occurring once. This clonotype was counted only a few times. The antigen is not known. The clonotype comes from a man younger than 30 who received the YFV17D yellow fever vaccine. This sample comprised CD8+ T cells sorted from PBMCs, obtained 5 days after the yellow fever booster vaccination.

The CDR3 sequence is CSVRDRGDPGSYEQYF. The CDR3 nucleotides are TGCAGCGTTCGGGACAGGGGAGATCCGGGCTCCTACGAGCAGTACTTC. The rearrangement joins TRBV29-1 to TRBJ2-7; 10 bases match TRBD1. V lost 5 bases, J lost 0 bases, and 10 bases stayed unmatched. Germline lookup yields CDR1 SQVTM and CDR2 ANQGSEA. The CDR3 spans 16 residues.